The table lists the clone carrying this T cell receptor beta chain with many counts. Its target is not known. This entry comes from a study of T cells in Graves' hyperthyroidism and ophthalmopathy. Points from the study as a whole: Through a model of 13 V-J features, ophthalmopathy was separated from stable hyperthyroidism.

Amplification targeted TCR beta CDR3 regions from RNA transcripts. Using the HTBI primer set, a first-round RT-PCR was run on the TCR CDR3. TCRdb reprocessed the multiplex PCR reads via MiXCR and lists one record per CDR3 protein. The sample holds 300,000 to 350,000 distinct CDR3 sequences; under 25% are singletons and the top ten take about 50%. Stable Graves' hyperthyroidism denoted no ophthalmopathy progression over 18 months. The CDR3 consists of 16 residues. Germline CDR1 reads MDHEN; CDR2 reads SYDVKM. V was clipped by 4 bases and J by 10 bases, with 22 bases between them. The chain uses TRBV28 and TRBJ1-4; no firm D call. The TCR originated in a woman aged 45-65 years with Graves' hyperthyroidism. Sample: blood. CDR3 nucleotides: TGTGCCAGCAGTTCCCCCTCGGGAGGAGGGTCGAGAAAACTGTTTTTT. Encoded protein: CASSSPSGGGSRKLFF.